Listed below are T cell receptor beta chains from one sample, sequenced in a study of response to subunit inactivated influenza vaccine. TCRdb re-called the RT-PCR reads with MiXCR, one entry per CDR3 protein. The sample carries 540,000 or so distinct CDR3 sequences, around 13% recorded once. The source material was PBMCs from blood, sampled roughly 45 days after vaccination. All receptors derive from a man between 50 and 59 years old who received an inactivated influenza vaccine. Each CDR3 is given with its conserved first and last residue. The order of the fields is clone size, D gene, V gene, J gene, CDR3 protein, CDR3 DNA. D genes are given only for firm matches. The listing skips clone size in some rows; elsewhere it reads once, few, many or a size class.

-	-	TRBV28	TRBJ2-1	CASSNRAAGNEQFF	TGTGCCAGCAGCAACCGTGCTGCGGGCAATGAGCAGTTCTTC
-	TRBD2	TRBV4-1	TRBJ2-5	CASSQSQLAGGVGETQYF	TGCGCCAGCAGCCAAAGCCAATTAGCGGGGGGGGTTGGAGAGACCCAGTACTTC
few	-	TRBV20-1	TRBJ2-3	CSATGTRSTDTQYF	TGCAGTGCTACGGGGACCCGGAGCACAGATACGCAGTATTTT
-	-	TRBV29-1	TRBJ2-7	CSVIPSRSEQYF	TGCAGCGTGATCCCCTCCAGGTCCGAGCAGTACTTC
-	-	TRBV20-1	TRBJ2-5	CSARVGWETQYF	TGCAGTGCTAGAGTTGGATGGGAGACCCAGTACTTC
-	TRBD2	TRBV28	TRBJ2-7	CASSSPFEASGRKVYEQYF	TGTGCCAGCAGTTCCCCATTCGAGGCTAGCGGGAGGAAGGTGTACGAGCAGTACTTC
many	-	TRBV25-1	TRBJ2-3	CASSEFHPAADTQYF	TGTGCCAGCAGTGAATTTCACCCCGCAGCAGATACGCAGTATTTT
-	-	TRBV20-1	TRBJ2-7	CSAKHRDPYEQYF	TGCAGTGCTAAACACAGGGATCCCTACGAGCAGTACTTC
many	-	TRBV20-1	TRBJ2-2	CSARGVVGELFF	TGCAGTGCTAGAGGCGTGGTCGGGGAGCTGTTTTTT
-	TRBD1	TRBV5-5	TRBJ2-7	CASRTLGTGAYEQYF	TGTGCCAGCAGAACACTGGGGACAGGGGCTTACGAGCAGTACTTC
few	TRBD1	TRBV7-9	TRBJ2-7	CASTSPGQGYEQYF	TGTGCCAGCACCTCTCCGGGACAGGGTTACGAGCAGTACTTC
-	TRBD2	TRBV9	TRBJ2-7	CASSVGGAGEDEQYF	TGTGCCAGCAGCGTAGGTGGAGCGGGAGAGGACGAGCAGTACTTC
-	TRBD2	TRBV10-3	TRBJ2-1	CAITGTSGTSYNEQFF	TGTGCCATCACCGGGACTAGCGGGACCTCCTACAATGAGCAGTTCTTC
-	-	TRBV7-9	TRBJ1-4	CASSMEVEKLFF	TGTGCCAGCAGTATGGAGGTGGAAAAACTGTTTTTT
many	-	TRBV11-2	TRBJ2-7	CASSLGEGEQYF	TGTGCCAGCAGCTTAGGTGAGGGAGAGCAGTACTTC
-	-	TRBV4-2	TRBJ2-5	CASSQGVYAEETQYF	TGTGCCAGCAGCCAAGGAGTGTATGCGGAAGAGACCCAGTACTTC
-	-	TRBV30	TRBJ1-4	CAWSGSVLFF	TGTGCCTGGAGCGGGTCAGTGCTGTTTTTT
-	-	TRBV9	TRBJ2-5	CASSEQNEETQYF	TGTGCCAGCAGCGAGCAGAATGAAGAGACCCAGTACTTC
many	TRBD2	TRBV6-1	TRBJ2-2	CATTLAGHTGELFF	TGTGCCACCACACTAGCGGGACACACCGGGGAGCTGTTTTTT
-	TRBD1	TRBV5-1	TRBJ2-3	CASSLTGGEATQYF	TGCGCCAGCAGCTTGACAGGGGGAGAGGCTACGCAGTATTTT
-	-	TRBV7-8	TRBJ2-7	CASSSRRGRHYEQYF	TGTGCCAGCAGTTCCCGACGAGGGAGACACTACGAGCAGTACTTC
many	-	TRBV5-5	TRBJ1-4	CASSLVANEKLFF	TGTGCCAGCAGCTTGGTAGCGAATGAAAAACTGTTTTTT
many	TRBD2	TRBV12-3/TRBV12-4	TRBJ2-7	CASSFGGGEQYF	TGTGCCAGCAGTTTCGGCGGGGGCGAGCAGTACTTC
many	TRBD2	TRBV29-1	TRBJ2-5	CSVGRAGAETQYF	TGCAGCGTGGGGAGAGCGGGAGCAGAGACCCAGTACTTC
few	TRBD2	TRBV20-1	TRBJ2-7	CSAREREINEQYF	TGCAGTGCTAGAGAGCGGGAGATAAACGAGCAGTACTTC
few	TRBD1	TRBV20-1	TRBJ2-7	CSAFSGTDPYEQYF	TGCAGTGCTTTCTCCGGGACAGATCCCTACGAGCAGTACTTC
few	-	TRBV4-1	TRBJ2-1	CASSPLRVGIVNEQFF	TGCGCCAGCAGCCCGCTAAGGGTCGGTATAGTAAATGAGCAGTTCTTC
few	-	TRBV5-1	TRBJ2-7	CASSLAGKLYEQYF	TGCGCCAGCAGCTTGGCCGGGAAGCTCTACGAGCAGTACTTC
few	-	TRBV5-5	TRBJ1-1	CASSLASRLDTEAFF	TGTGCCAGCAGCTTGGCCTCGAGGCTAGACACTGAAGCTTTCTTT
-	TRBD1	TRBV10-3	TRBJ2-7	CAIRAGTGGYEQYF	TGTGCCATCAGGGCGGGGACAGGGGGCTACGAGCAGTACTTC
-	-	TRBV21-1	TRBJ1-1	CASSKYGQGLRNTEAFF	TGTGCCAGCAGCAAATATGGACAGGGCCTTCGGAACACTGAAGCTTTCTTT
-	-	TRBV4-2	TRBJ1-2	CASSQDSRARGYGYTF	TGTGCCAGCAGCCAAGATTCTCGGGCAAGGGGCTATGGCTACACCTTC
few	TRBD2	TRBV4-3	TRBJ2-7	CASSQDGLAGVSGRAHEQYF	TGCGCCAGCAGCCAAGATGGCTTAGCTGGAGTTAGCGGGAGGGCCCACGAGCAGTACTTC
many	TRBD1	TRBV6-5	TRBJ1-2	CASSYGQGGYGYTF	TGTGCCAGCAGTTATGGACAGGGAGGCTATGGCTACACCTTC
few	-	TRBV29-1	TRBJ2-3	CSVDQGYDTDTQYF	TGCAGCGTAGATCAAGGGTACGACACAGATACGCAGTATTTT
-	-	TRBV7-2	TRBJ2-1	CASSFARLDSSYNEQFF	TGTGCCAGCAGCTTTGCGAGACTAGATTCCTCCTACAATGAGCAGTTCTTC
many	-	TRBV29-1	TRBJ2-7	CSVGDVTLPYEQYF	TGCAGCGTTGGGGATGTGACCCTCCCCTACGAGCAGTACTTC
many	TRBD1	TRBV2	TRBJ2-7	CATSGQASRQYF	TGTGCCACCTCGGGACAGGCATCACGGCAGTACTTC
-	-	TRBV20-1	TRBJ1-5	CSAREGAGRGNQPQHF	TGCAGTGCTAGAGAGGGTGCAGGGAGGGGCAATCAGCCCCAGCATTTT
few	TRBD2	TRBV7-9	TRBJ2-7	CASSLLAGGLNEQYF	TGTGCCAGCAGCTTACTAGCGGGAGGGTTGAACGAGCAGTACTTC
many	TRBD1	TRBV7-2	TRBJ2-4	CASSPQGNIQYF	TGTGCCAGCAGCCCACAGGGGAACATTCAGTACTTC
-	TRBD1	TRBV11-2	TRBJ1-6	CASRRQGATPLHF	TGTGCCAGCAGAAGACAGGGAGCGACACCCCTCCACTTT
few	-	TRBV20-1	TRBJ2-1	CSAPDSWTRSYNEQFF	TGCAGTGCGCCAGACAGTTGGACCCGCTCCTACAATGAGCAGTTCTTC
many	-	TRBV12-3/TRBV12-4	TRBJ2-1	CASSLWAGASYNEQFF	TGTGCCAGCAGTTTATGGGCGGGGGCTTCGTACAATGAGCAGTTCTTC
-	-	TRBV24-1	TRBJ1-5	CATSDSRSPNQPQHF	TGTGCCACCAGTGATTCGAGGAGTCCTAATCAGCCCCAGCATTTT
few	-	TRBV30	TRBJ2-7	CAWKGGSVYEQYF	TGTGCCTGGAAGGGGGGGAGCGTCTACGAGCAGTACTTC
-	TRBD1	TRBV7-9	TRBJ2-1	CASSAANRGNEQFF	TGTGCCAGCAGCGCCGCAAACAGGGGTAATGAGCAGTTCTTC